This T cell receptor (beta chain) was captured by sequencing in a study of tumor-infiltrating lymphocytes in primary liver carcinoma. The wider study: Among the tumors, stages were T1-T3 N0M0 and sizes roughly 4.2 to 10 cm. Study-level points and caveats: Tumor top-250-clone fractions significantly exceeded those of blood (p = 0.039).

Total RNA amounting to about 520 ng was the source from which TCR beta cDNA was made with a constant-region primer. The TCR beta library was amplified through three nested multiplex PCR rounds in a modified ARM-PCR procedure. Two initial PCR rounds of around 10 cycles each paired TRBV1-TRBV30 forward primers with a C-beta reverse primer. TCRdb independently ran MiXCR on the multiplex PCR reads; one entry per CDR3 protein. The sample has almost 200,000 distinct CDR3 sequences; around 60% are singletons. The CDR3 covers 9 residues. CDR1 is SQVTM and CDR2 is ANQGSEA in the germline V gene. Trimming removed 6 bases at V and 8 bases at J, with 7 bases between. This clonotype was detected ten times or more. Its antigen is undetermined. In addition to blood RNA drawn from unsorted whole blood, germline DNA was extracted. Chronic HBV infection, which was untreated, was present in the patients.

The chain employs TRBV29-1 and TRBJ1-2, with no clear D. Sequencing input: peripheral blood. The receptor comes from a woman aged 55-70 years with primary liver carcinoma and hepatitis B virus infection. The CDR3 DNA follows: TGCAGCGTCGCCGAGGGCTACACCTTC. Its protein product is CSVAEGYTF.